Below, one T cell receptor (beta chain) is given with its context. The sample originates from a study of technical replicates of blood from a few donors. TCRdb's table, derived via immunoSEQ multiplex PCR, lists solely in-frame clones and lacks some. In the table there are around 78,000 clones, 85% to 95% of which are singletons. The length of the CDR3 is 13 residues. Trimming took 5 bases from V and 4 from J, leaving 10 bases between them. The germline V gene has CDR1 MNHEY and CDR2 SMNVEV (reference sequence). The chain combines TRBV27 with TRBJ2-3; D gene unclear. The TCR comes from a human donor in good health. Sequenced input: T cells isolated from PBMCs. CDR3 bases: TGTGCCAGCAGTCAGAAAGTTGCAGATACGCAGTATTTT. Amino acid sequence: CASSQKVADTQYF.